This T cell receptor (beta chain) was sequenced during a study of blood T cell repertoires in COVID-19. Some clones are missing from TCRdb's copy, which holds only in-frame ones; the method was immunoSEQ multiplex PCR. The repertoire has approximately 120,000 clones, 75% to 90% of them found once; the top ten carry less than 3.5%. Germline assignment: CDR1 KGHDR and CDR2 SFDVKD. J was trimmed by 1 base and V by 6 bases; bases with no gene match: 9. CDR3 size: 18 residues. Patients of the Seattle cohort, enrolled during active infection, were followed longitudinally. The specimen was peripheral blood. This TCR derives from a woman older than 75 with COVID-19, enrolled during active disease. The chain is built from TRBV24-1 and TRBJ2-6; 9 positions agree with TRBD2. CDR3 bases: TGTGCCACCAGTCCCTGGGGTAGCGGGAGTTCTGGGGCCAACGTCCTGACTTTC. This encodes CATSPWGSGSSGANVLTF.